This entry describes one T cell receptor beta chain. As yet, its antigen is unknown. This specimen comes from a study of T cell responses to AZD1222 COVID-19 vaccine. Study results and limitations: Only a handful of people who got AZD1222 tested seropositive at baseline. Along spike, vaccine-associated CD4 TCRs were found throughout, with dominance at 160-218 and 743-854. Two doses of AZD1222 preceded a rise in Spike-specific TCR breadth and depth. The donor group comprised mostly white British people and more females; the analysis possibly underestimated clonal diversity.

The CDR3 consists of 16 residues. Looked up from germline, CDR1 is SGHRS and CDR2 is YFSETQ. V lost 0 bases and J lost 1, with 13 bases in between. Sequencing was performed with immunoSEQ multiplex PCR; in TCRdb, only in-frame clones are kept and a portion is missing. The sample lists about 180,000 clones, approximately 94% occurring once. The clonotype originates from an adult who received the AZD1222 COVID-19 vaccine. The J gene is TRBJ2-5, the V gene TRBV5-1; TRBD2 might be the D (6 bases). The starting material was peripheral blood, obtained 28 days after the second AZD1222 dose. CDR3 nucleotides: TGCGCCAGCAGCTTGGCGCTAGCGCAACTCCAAGAGACCCAGTACTTC. This sequence encodes CASSLALAQLQETQYF. Combining the CDR3 with reference TRBV5-1 and TRBJ2-5 gives the whole variable domain KAGVTQTPRYLIKTRGQQVTLSCSPISGHRSVSWYQQTPGQGLQFLFEYFSETQRNKGNFPGRFSGRQFSNSRSEMNVSTLELGDSALYLCASSLALAQLQETQYFGPGTRLLVL.